A single sample gave rise to the 5 T cell receptor beta chains below, sequenced in a study of spatial heterogeneity in lung cancer. Time point meaning: sample taken at primary tumor resection. Unsorted tumor, nontumor lung tissue or cryopreserved PBMC supplied the whole RNA. Each CDR3 protein gets one entry after TCRdb re-called the 5' RACE reads with MiXCR. This table has about 48,000 distinct CDR3 sequences, roughly 5.2% appearing once. The sequencing here drew on PBMCs, taken at surgery. The receptors come from a male donor with early-stage non-small cell lung cancer.

Many counts were recorded for this clonotype. This chain connects TRBV7-2 to TRBJ2-1; 12 bases align to TRBD2. CDR3 length equals 15 residues. CDR1 is SGHTA, CDR2 FQGNSA, per germline. J was trimmed by 9 bases and V by 7 bases; bases with no gene match: 10. CDR3 sequence (DNA): TGTGCCAGCAACTGGGGACTAGCGGGCGGCGCTGAGCAGTTCTTC. Protein product: CASNWGLAGGAEQFF.

In its sample, this clonotype was seen many times. The V call is TRBV28, the J call TRBJ2-2, with 9 positions matching TRBD1. This CDR3 has 15 residues. V dropped 9 bases and J dropped 5; count of bases not matched to a gene: 10. Per germline, CDR1 MDHEN and CDR2 SYDVKM. DNA of the CDR3: TGTGCCAGTTACCATTACAGGGGGCGAACCGGGGAGCTGTTTTTT. This translates into CASYHYRGRTGELFF.

This clonotype came up many times. The chain links TRBV20-1 to TRBJ2-1; TRBD1 matches at 9 bases. The germline gives CDR1 DFQATT, CDR2 SNEGSKA (reference sequence). The V and J ends lost 6 bases and 5 bases, in that order; junction bases with no gene match: 8. This CDR3 is built from 14 residues. This chain's CDR3 is CSAEGQGAHNEQFF. The DNA for the CDR3 is TGCAGTGCCGAGGGACAGGGAGCCCACAATGAGCAGTTCTTC.

This clonotype was observed at least ten times. CDR3 in DNA: TGTGCCATCAGTGAAGGTGAATATAGCAATCAGCCCCAGCATTTT. Amino acids: CAISEGEYSNQPQHF. This sequence joins TRBV10-3 and TRBJ1-5; no definite D call. Germline V lookup: CDR1 ENHRY, CDR2 SYGVKD. Trimming left V 3 bases short and J 0 bases short, with 9 bases between. CDR3 length: 15 residues.

This clonotype was recorded at least ten times. The chain combines TRBV20-1 with TRBJ2-5; 12 bases are shared with TRBD2. The CDR3 is 15 residues long. Germline values: CDR1 DFQATT, CDR2 SNEGSKA (reference sequence). The V segment lost 1 base and the J segment 5 bases; nucleotides outside the gene matches: 5. CDR3 in amino acids: CSARVPTSGSETQYF. CDR3 sequence (DNA): TGCAGTGCTAGAGTTCCGACTAGCGGGAGTGAGACCCAGTACTTC.